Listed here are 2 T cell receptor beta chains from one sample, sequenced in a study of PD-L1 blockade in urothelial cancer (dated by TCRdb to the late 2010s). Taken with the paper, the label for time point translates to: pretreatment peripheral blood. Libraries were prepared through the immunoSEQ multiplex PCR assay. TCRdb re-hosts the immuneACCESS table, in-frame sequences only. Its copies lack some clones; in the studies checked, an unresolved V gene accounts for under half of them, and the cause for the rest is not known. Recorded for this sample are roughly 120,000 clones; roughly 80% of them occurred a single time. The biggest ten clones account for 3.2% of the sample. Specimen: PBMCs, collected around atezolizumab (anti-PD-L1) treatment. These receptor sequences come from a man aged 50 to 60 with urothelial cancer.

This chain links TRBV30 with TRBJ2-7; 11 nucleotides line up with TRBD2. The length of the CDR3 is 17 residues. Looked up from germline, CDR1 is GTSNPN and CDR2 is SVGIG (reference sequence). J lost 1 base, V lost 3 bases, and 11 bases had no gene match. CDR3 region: CAWRGSGRAQNSYEQYF. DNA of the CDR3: TGTGCCTGGAGAGGTAGCGGGAGGGCCCAAAATTCCTACGAGCAGTACTTC.

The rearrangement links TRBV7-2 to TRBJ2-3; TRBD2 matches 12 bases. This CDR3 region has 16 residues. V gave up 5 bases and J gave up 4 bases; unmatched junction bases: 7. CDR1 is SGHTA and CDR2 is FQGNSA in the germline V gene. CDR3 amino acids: CASSPGLAGSPDTQYF. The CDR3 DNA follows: TGTGCCAGCAGCCCAGGACTAGCGGGATCTCCAGATACGCAGTATTTT. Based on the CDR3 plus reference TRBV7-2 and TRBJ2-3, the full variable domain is GAGVSQSPSNKVTEKGKDVELRCDPISGHTALYWYRQSLGQGLEFLIYFQGNSAPDKSGLPSDRFSAERTGGSVSTLTIQRTQQEDSAVYLCASSPGLAGSPDTQYFGPGTRLTVL.